The clone carrying this T cell receptor (beta chain) came up once. This sample is part of a study of blood T cell repertoires in COVID-19. Study as a whole: Sites across the United States, Italy and Spain contributed samples from acute and convalescent COVID-19. PBMCs, B-cell-depleted T cells, or T cells provided the cDNA or gDNA that made up the material.

In the original analysis: Amplification from reference gene primers served as the basis for estimated nucleated cell counts. Libraries were prepared by immunoSEQ multiplex PCR; TCRdb keeps only in-frame clonotypes and omits some of them. V, J and clone size are those of that table, while D and trimming were read from the DNA. The sample consists of hundreds of thousands of clones, about 89% of them appearing once. The CDR3 loop spans 13 amino acids. The germline V gene encodes CDR1 SGHTA and CDR2 FQGNSA. Trimming left V 1 base short and J 4 bases short, with 7 bases between. This receptor was taken from a woman in her 40s who had recovered from COVID-19. Specimen: peripheral blood. The chain carries TRBV7-2 and TRBJ1-2; D remains ambiguous. The DNA of the CDR3 is TGTGCCAGCAGCTTAGGCAGGCTCTATGGCTACACCTTC. It encodes CASSLGRLYGYTF. Full variable domain (missing parts from reference TRBV7-2 and TRBJ1-2): GAGVSQSPSNKVTEKGKDVELRCDPISGHTALYWYRQSLGQGLEFLIYFQGNSAPDKSGLPSDRFSAERTGGSVSTLTIQRTQQEDSAVYLCASSLGRLYGYTFGSGTRLTVV.